This T cell receptor beta chain was sequenced during a study of T cells in Graves' hyperthyroidism and ophthalmopathy. Study in general: Before any treatment, at initial diagnosis, peripheral blood was collected.

Each patient was aged 18 to 65 and had newly diagnosed hyperthyroidism of under 2 months' duration. Diagnostic assessment was based on clinical symptoms, serum thyroxine and TRAb, thyroid ultrasound and orbital computed tomography. This clonotype was found a few times. RNA transcripts were the template for amplifying TCR beta CDR3 regions. First-round RT-PCR targeting the TCR CDR3 was performed with the HTBI primer set. TCRdb reprocessed the multiplex PCR reads with MiXCR, giving one entry per CDR3 protein. The sample yields approximately 530,000 distinct CDR3 sequences, approximately 15% seen once. Losses at the gene ends were 1 base for V and 5 bases for J; bases not matched to a gene: 7. CDR1 and CDR2 (germline): MNHNS, SASEGT. The CDR3 is 16 residues long.

The sequencing sample was made of blood. The TCR sequence derives from a young woman with Graves' hyperthyroidism. The chain couples TRBV6-1 to TRBJ2-2; 7 bases fit TRBD1. The chain's CDR3 is CASSEVTGSFTGELFF. The CDR3 coding sequence is TGTGCCAGCAGTGAAGTGACAGGGAGCTTTACCGGGGAGCTGTTTTTT.